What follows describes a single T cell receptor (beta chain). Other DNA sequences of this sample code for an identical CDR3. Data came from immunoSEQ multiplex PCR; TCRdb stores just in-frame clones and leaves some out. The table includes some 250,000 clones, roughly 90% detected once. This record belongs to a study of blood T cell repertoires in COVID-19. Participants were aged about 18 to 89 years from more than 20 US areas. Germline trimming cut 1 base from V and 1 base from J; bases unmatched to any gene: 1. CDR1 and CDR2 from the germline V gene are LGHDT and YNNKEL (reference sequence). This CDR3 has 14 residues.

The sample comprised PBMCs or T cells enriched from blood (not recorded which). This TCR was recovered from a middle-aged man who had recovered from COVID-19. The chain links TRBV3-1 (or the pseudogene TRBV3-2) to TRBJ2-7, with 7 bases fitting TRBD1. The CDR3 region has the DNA TGTGCCAGCAGCCAAGGGGGACAGTCCTACGAGCAGTACTTC. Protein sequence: CASSQGGQSYEQYF.